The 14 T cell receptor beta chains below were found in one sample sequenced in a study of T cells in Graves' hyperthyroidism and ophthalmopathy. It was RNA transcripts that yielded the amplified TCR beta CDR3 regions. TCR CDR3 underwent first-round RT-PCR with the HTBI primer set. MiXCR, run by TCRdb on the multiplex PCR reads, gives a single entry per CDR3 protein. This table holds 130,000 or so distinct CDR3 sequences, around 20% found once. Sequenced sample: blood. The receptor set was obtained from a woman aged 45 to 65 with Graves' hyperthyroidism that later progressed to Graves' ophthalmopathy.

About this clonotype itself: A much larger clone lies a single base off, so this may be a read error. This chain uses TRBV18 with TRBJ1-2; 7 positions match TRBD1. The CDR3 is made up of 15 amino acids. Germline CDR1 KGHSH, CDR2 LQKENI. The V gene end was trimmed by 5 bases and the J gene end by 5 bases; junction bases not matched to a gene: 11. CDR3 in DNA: TGTGCCAGCTCAGAACCGGACAGGCCCAATTATGGCTACACCTTC. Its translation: CASSEPDRPNYGYTF.

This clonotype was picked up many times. Here the CDR3 DNA reads TGTGCCAGCAGTGATATTCAGATCAATCAGCCCCAGCATTTT. This sequence encodes CASSDIQINQPQHF. The V and J genes are TRBV2 and TRBJ1-5; no reliable D call. Per the germline V gene, CDR1 is SNHLY and CDR2 is FYNNEI. This CDR3 is 14 amino acids long. V was pared by 3 bases and J by 3 bases, with 9 bases between.

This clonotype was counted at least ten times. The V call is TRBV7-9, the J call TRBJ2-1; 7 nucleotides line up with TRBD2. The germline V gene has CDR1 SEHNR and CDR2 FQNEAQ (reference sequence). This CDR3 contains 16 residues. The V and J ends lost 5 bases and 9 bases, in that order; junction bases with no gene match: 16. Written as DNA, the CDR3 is TGTGCCAGCAGCCCCGGTCGGGGCGGGAGTGGTGGTGAGCAGTTCTTC. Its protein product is CASSPGRGGSGGEQFF.

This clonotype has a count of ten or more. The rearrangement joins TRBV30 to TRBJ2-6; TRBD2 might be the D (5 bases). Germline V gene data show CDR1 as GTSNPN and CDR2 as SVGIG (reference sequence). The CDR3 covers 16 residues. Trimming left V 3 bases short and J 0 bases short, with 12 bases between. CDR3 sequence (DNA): TGTGCCTGGAGCCCGGGGAAAGTCTCTGGGGCCAACGTCCTGACTTTC. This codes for CAWSPGKVSGANVLTF.

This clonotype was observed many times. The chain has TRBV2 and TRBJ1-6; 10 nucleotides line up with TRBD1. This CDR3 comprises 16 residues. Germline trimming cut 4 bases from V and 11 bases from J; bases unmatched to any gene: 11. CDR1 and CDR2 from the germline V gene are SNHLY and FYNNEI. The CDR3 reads CASSGHGQGGLTPLHF. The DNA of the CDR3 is TGTGCCAGCAGTGGCCACGGACAGGGGGGTTTGACACCCCTCCACTTT.

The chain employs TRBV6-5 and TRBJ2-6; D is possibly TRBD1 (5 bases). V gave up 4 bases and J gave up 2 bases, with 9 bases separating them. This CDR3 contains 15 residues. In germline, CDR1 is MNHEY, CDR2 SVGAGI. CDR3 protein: CASSFDSTGANVLTF. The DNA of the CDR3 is TGTGCCAGCAGTTTCGACAGTACTGGGGCCAACGTCCTGACTTTC.

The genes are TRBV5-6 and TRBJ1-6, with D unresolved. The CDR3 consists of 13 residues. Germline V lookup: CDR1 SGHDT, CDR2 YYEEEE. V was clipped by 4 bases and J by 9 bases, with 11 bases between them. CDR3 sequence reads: CASSMAGPSPLHF. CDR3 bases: TGTGCCAGCAGCATGGCCGGCCCTTCACCCCTCCACTTT.

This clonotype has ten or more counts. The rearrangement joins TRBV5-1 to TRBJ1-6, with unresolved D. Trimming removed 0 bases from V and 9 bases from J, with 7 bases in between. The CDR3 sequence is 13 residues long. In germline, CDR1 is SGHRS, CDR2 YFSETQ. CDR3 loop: CASSLDEVSPLHF. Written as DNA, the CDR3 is TGCGCCAGCAGCTTGGATGAGGTTTCACCCCTCCACTTT. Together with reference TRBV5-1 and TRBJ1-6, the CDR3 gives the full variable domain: KAGVTQTPRYLIKTRGQQVTLSCSPISGHRSVSWYQQTPGQGLQFLFEYFSETQRNKGNFPGRFSGRQFSNSRSEMNVSTLELGDSALYLCASSLDEVSPLHFGNGTRLTVT.

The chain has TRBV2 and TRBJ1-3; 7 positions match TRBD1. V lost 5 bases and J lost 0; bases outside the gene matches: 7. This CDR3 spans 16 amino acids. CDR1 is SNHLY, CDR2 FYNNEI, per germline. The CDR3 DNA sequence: TGTGCCAGCAGTCCGGACAGGCGAAGCTCTGGAAACACCATATATTTT. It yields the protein CASSPDRRSSGNTIYF.

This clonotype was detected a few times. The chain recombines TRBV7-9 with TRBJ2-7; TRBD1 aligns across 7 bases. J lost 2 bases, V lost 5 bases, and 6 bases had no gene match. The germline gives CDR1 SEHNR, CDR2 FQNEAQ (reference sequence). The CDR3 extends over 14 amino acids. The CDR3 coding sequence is TGTGCCAGCAGCGGCCAGGGGGTCGCCTACGAGCAGTACTTC. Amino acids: CASSGQGVAYEQYF.

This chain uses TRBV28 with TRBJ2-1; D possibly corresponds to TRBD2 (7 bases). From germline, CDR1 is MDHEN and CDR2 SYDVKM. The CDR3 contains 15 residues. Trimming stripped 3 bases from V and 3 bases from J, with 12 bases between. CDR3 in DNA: TGTGCCAGCAGTTTCGGGGGGCTTAACTACAATGAGCAGTTCTTC. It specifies CASSFGGLNYNEQFF.

The CDR3 coding sequence is TGTGCCACCAGCGGCACTACAGGGGGCGCTTATCATGGGCAGTTCTTC. Translated, it gives CATSGTTGGAYHGQFF. The chain combines TRBV15 with TRBJ2-1, with 9 bases identical to TRBD1. J was trimmed by 12 bases and V by 5 bases; bases with no gene match: 17. Germline V gives CDR1 LNHNV, CDR2 YYDKDF (reference sequence). CDR3 length: 16 amino acids.

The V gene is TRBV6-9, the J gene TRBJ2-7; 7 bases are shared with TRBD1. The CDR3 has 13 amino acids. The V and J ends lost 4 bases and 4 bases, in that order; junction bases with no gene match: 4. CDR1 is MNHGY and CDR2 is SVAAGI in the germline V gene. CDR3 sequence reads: CASSLQGLYEQYF. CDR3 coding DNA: TGTGCCAGCAGTTTACAGGGGCTTTACGAGCAGTACTTC.

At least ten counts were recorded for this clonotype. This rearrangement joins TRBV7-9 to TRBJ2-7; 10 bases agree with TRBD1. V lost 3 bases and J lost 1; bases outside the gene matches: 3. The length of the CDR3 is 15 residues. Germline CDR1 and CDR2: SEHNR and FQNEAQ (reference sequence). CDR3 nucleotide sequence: TGTGCCAGCAGCTTCGGACAGGGGGGATCCTACGAGCAGTACTTC. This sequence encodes CASSFGQGGSYEQYF.